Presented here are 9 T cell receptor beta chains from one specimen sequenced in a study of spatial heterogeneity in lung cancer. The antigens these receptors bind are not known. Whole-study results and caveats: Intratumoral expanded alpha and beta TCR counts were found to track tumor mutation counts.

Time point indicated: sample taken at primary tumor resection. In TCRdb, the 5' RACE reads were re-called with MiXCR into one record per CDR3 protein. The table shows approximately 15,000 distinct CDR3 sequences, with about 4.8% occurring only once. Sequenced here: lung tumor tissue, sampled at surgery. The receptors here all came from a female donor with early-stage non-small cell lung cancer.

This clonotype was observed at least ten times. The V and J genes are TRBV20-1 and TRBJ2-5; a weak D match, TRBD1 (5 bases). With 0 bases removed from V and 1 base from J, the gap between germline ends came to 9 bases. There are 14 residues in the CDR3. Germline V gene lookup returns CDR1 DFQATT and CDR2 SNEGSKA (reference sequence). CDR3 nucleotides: TGCAGTGCTAGAGATTTCAGGGTCCAAGAGACCCAGTACTTC. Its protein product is CSARDFRVQETQYF.

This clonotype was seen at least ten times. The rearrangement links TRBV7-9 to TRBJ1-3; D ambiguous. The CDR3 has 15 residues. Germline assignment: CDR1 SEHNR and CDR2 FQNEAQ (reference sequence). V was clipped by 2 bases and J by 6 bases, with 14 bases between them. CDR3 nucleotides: TGTGCCAGCAGCTTAAGGGCCTCAGGCGAAAACACCATATATTTT. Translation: CASSLRASGENTIYF. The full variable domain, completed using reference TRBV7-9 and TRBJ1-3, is DTGVSQNPRHKITKRGQNVTFRCDPISEHNRLYWYRQTLGQGPEFLTYFQNEAQLEKSRLLSDRFSAERPKGSFSTLEIQRTEQGDSAMYLCASSLRASGENTIYFGEGSWLTVV.

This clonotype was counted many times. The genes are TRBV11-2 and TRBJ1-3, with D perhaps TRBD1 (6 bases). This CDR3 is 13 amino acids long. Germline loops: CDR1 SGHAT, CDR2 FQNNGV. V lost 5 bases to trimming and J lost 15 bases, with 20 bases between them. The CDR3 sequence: CASSTRSTGWPYF. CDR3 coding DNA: TGTGCCAGCAGCACACGATCGACAGGCTGGCCATATTTT.

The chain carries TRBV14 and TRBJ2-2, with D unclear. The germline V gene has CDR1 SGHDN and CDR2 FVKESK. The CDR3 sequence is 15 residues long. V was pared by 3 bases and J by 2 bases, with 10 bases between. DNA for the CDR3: TGTGCCAGCAGCCAGGCACTAACCAACACCGGGGAGCTGTTTTTT. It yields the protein CASSQALTNTGELFF.

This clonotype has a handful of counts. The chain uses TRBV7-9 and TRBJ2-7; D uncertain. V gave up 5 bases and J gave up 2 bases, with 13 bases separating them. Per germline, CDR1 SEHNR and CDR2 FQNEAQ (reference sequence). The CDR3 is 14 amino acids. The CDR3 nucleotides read TGTGCCAGCAGCCCAAGATCGGCGGCCTACGAGCAGTACTTC. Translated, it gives CASSPRSAAYEQYF.

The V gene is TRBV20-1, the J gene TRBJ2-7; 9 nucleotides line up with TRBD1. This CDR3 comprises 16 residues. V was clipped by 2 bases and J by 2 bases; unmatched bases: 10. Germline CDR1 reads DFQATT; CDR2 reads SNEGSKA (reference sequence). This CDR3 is CSARKPWGQGTYEQYF. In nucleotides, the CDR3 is TGCAGTGCTAGAAAGCCGTGGGGACAGGGAACCTACGAGCAGTACTTC.

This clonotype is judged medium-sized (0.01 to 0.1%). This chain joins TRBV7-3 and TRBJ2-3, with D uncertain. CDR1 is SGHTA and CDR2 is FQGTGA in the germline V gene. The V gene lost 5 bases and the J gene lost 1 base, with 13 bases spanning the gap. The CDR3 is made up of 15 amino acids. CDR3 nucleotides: TGTGCCAGCAGCCCCCCTTCCCGACGCACAGATACGCAGTATTTT. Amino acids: CASSPPSRRTDTQYF.

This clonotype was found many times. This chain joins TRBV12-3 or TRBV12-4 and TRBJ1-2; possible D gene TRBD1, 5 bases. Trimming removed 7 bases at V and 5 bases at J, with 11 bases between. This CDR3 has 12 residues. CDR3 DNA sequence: TGTGCCAGCAAACCGGGGGGGTATGGCTACACCTTC. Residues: CASKPGGYGYTF.

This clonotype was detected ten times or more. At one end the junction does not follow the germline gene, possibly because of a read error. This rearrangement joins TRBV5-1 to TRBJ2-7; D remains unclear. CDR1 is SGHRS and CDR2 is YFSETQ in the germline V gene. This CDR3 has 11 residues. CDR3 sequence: CASNLAGVQYF. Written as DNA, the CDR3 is TGCGCCAGCAACTTGGCTGGGGTGCAGTACTTC.